This T cell receptor beta chain was obtained from a study of CD8+ T cells in alopecia areata. Overall study results and limits: Among the 100 top clones, expanded CD8+ clones, like scalp clonality, were significantly decreased by tofacitinib.

Treatment indicated: oral pan-JAK inhibitor, 5-10 mg twice daily. A note on this clone: Its antigen is not known.

Once RNA had been extracted, it was reverse transcribed into cDNA to act as the sequencing template. The method was immunoSEQ multiplex PCR; TCRdb's version includes in-frame clones alone and lacks a portion of them. The profile covers roughly 190,000 clones, with roughly 70% appearing a single time and approximately 1.4% taken by the ten largest. Germline CDR1 reads LGHNA; CDR2 reads YSLEER. CDR3 length: 15 residues. Trimming took 1 base from V and 6 from J; bases not matched to a gene: 6. The sequencing here drew on CD4+ T cells sorted from blood, taken between weeks 49 and 50, from a patient treated with tofacitinib. The receptor was derived from a human donor with alopecia areata. The rearrangement links TRBV4-3 to TRBJ1-2; 9 positions match TRBD1. The CDR3 DNA reads as TGCGCCAGCAGCCAAGCGTCCGGGACAGGGAATGGCTACACCTTC. Residues: CASSQASGTGNGYTF.